This record covers a single T cell receptor (beta chain). Its cognate antigen is unknown. Using its own MiXCR run on the RT-PCR reads, TCRdb lists one record per CDR3 protein. The table shows more than 450,000 distinct CDR3 sequences, with approximately 7.1% occurring only once. This record belongs to a study of response to subunit inactivated influenza vaccine. Study-wide points: Each seasonal influenza vaccination recruits few new T cells, the authors suggested.

Trimming took 4 bases from V and 0 from J; bases not matched to a gene: 6. Per the germline V gene, CDR1 is LGHNA and CDR2 is YNFKEQ. This CDR3 has 17 amino acids. The material sequenced was PBMCs from blood, taken around 25 months after vaccination. The chain uses TRBV4-2 and TRBJ2-6; 7 bases agree with TRBD1. This clonotype was obtained from a man aged 45 to 70 who received an inactivated influenza vaccine. The CDR3 protein is CASSPWDSPSGANVLTF. The CDR3 coding sequence is TGTGCCAGCAGCCCCTGGGACAGCCCCTCTGGGGCCAACGTCCTGACTTTC.